Listed below are T cell receptor beta chains from one sample, sequenced in a study of kidney transplant recipient with SARS-CoV-2 infection. One entry per CDR3 protein, called by TCRdb with MiXCR from the reads. Here the sample spans some 220,000 distinct CDR3 sequences, 25% to 35% being singletons. Here the sequenced sample was a blood sample, taken at baseline and around day 120 from a kidney transplant recipient. The receptor source for this set is a male patient between 25 and 39 years old who had COVID-19 and was a kidney transplant recipient. A subset of T cells may come from the graft donor. Both conserved end residues are trimmed from each CDR3. Size values are once, few and many counts, or a class for expanded clones, and some rows have none.

j_call: TRBJ2-5
clone_size: many
v_call: TRBV5-1
cdr3_aa: ASSPTTGSETQY

j_call: TRBJ2-5
clone_size: many
v_call: TRBV4-1
cdr3_aa: ASSQEGSGTGGRGETQY

j_call: TRBJ1-1
clone_size: many
v_call: TRBV12-3/TRBV12-4
cdr3_aa: ASSSAGGGTEAF

j_call: TRBJ2-3
clone_size: many
v_call: TRBV7-3
cdr3_aa: ASSLTGLQTDTQY

j_call: TRBJ1-2
clone_size: many
v_call: TRBV9
cdr3_aa: ASSATAGNYGYT

j_call: TRBJ2-5
clone_size: many
v_call: TRBV3-1
cdr3_aa: ASSSSYPISFSETQY

j_call: TRBJ1-2
clone_size: many
v_call: TRBV6-2/TRBV6-3
cdr3_aa: ASSPERCIGKTYGYT

j_call: TRBJ2-3
clone_size: -
v_call: TRBV6-5
cdr3_aa: ASSYGAGGVRGTDTQY

j_call: TRBJ2-4
clone_size: many
v_call: TRBV2
cdr3_aa: ASSDPRGQLF

j_call: TRBJ2-5
clone_size: -
v_call: TRBV25-1
cdr3_aa: ASSDPNSGETQY

j_call: TRBJ2-5
clone_size: many
v_call: TRBV3-1
cdr3_aa: ASSIPCPISFSETQY

j_call: TRBJ1-3
clone_size: many
v_call: TRBV4-3
cdr3_aa: ASSQERGELGNTIY

j_call: TRBJ1-3
clone_size: many
v_call: TRBV6-2/TRBV6-3
cdr3_aa: ASSSPRRKTGNTIY

j_call: TRBJ1-2
clone_size: few
v_call: TRBV7-9
cdr3_aa: ASSFVRYHGKTYGYT

j_call: TRBJ2-5
clone_size: many
v_call: TRBV20-1
cdr3_aa: SAPTSGGGETQY

j_call: TRBJ1-1
clone_size: many
v_call: TRBV3-1
cdr3_aa: ASSNRRPISIRTEAF

j_call: TRBJ1-2
clone_size: many
v_call: TRBV6-2/TRBV6-3
cdr3_aa: ASSEDSCIGKTYGYT

j_call: TRBJ2-1
clone_size: many
v_call: TRBV5-1
cdr3_aa: ASSVTGGPVGNEQF

j_call: TRBJ1-3
clone_size: many
v_call: TRBV6-2/TRBV6-3
cdr3_aa: ASSYGRASSTIY

j_call: TRBJ1-2
clone_size: many
v_call: TRBV5-3
cdr3_aa: AREAKVVRKTYGYT

j_call: TRBJ1-3
clone_size: many
v_call: TRBV19
cdr3_aa: ASSKGFAEGNTIY

j_call: TRBJ2-7
clone_size: many
v_call: TRBV6-2/TRBV6-3
cdr3_aa: ASSYVAGDYEQY

j_call: TRBJ1-1
clone_size: many
v_call: TRBV7-9
cdr3_aa: ASSLVGQKLNTEAF

j_call: TRBJ2-5
clone_size: -
v_call: TRBV6-6
cdr3_aa: ASNYSGPAGIQETQY

j_call: TRBJ2-1
clone_size: few
v_call: TRBV11-3
cdr3_aa: ASSLDAGRAEQF

j_call: TRBJ2-3
clone_size: -
v_call: TRBV6-4
cdr3_aa: ASSDRTSGIDAQY

j_call: TRBJ2-3
clone_size: many
v_call: TRBV6-4
cdr3_aa: ASSNGLAGVDTQY

j_call: TRBJ2-2
clone_size: -
v_call: TRBV7-3
cdr3_aa: ASSPRGVNTGELF

j_call: TRBJ1-3
clone_size: many
v_call: TRBV6-1
cdr3_aa: ATREQGTTYSGNTIY

j_call: TRBJ1-2
clone_size: many
v_call: TRBV5-8
cdr3_aa: ASGDNHPRKTYGYT

j_call: TRBJ1-2
clone_size: many
v_call: TRBV5-3
cdr3_aa: ARILLVVRKTYGYT

j_call: TRBJ1-2
clone_size: many
v_call: TRBV7-2
cdr3_aa: ASSFSSRDGKTYGYT

j_call: TRBJ1-2
clone_size: many
v_call: TRBV7-4
cdr3_aa: ASSTGLSARKTYGYT

j_call: TRBJ2-1
clone_size: few
v_call: TRBV20-1
cdr3_aa: SGSLAGRGFNNEQF

j_call: TRBJ2-3
clone_size: many
v_call: TRBV20-1
cdr3_aa: SARGQSGTDTQY

j_call: TRBJ1-2
clone_size: few
v_call: TRBV5-6
cdr3_aa: ASSSDVNYGYT

j_call: TRBJ2-5
clone_size: many
v_call: TRBV10-2
cdr3_aa: ASSEDGGAEETQY

j_call: TRBJ2-3
clone_size: few
v_call: TRBV6-2/TRBV6-3
cdr3_aa: ASSYSGEGTDTQY

j_call: TRBJ1-5
clone_size: many
v_call: TRBV20-1
cdr3_aa: SATTGLNNQPQH

j_call: TRBJ1-2
clone_size: many
v_call: TRBV10-2
cdr3_aa: ASSVVDTSRKTYGYT

j_call: TRBJ2-5
clone_size: few
v_call: TRBV5-1
cdr3_aa: ASSVGGARETQY

j_call: TRBJ2-1
clone_size: many
v_call: TRBV6-5
cdr3_aa: ASSYAGGDEQF

j_call: TRBJ1-3
clone_size: -
v_call: TRBV5-6
cdr3_aa: ASSGGPFEGNTIY

j_call: TRBJ1-2
clone_size: few
v_call: TRBV24-1
cdr3_aa: ATSATGGTRKTYGYT

j_call: TRBJ2-2
clone_size: many
v_call: TRBV18
cdr3_aa: ASSETSGPAGELF

j_call: TRBJ1-2
clone_size: many
v_call: TRBV11-3
cdr3_aa: ASSATPDLGKTYGYT

j_call: TRBJ1-2
clone_size: -
v_call: TRBV6-4
cdr3_aa: ASSAGYSHGKTYGYT

j_call: TRBJ2-2
clone_size: many
v_call: TRBV3-1
cdr3_aa: ASSYTVPISGLTGELF